This entry is about one TCR beta chain. The data belong to a study of T cell responses to AZD1222 COVID-19 vaccine. With 5 bases removed from V and 4 bases from J, the gap between germline ends came to 17 bases. Looked up from germline, CDR1 is SGHVS and CDR2 is FNYEAQ. CDR3 size: 15 residues. Assay used: immunoSEQ multiplex PCR; TCRdb lists only in-frame clones, some missing. The sample carries 150,000 to 200,000 clones, 85% to 95% recorded once. The rearrangement links TRBV7-6 to TRBJ1-2; D might be TRBD1 (5 bases). This material consisted of peripheral blood, taken on day 0 of AZD1222 vaccination. The receptor's source is an adult in good health. CDR3 loop: CASSPTGAVGYGYTF. Here the CDR3 DNA reads TGTGCCAGCAGCCCCACAGGCGCAGTGGGCTATGGCTACACCTTC.